This TCR beta chain comes out of a study of sequential checkpoint blockade in melanoma. At the level of the study: After both sequences, patients received maintenance nivolumab.

This sample's treatment: randomized to nivolumab then ipilimumab (arm A) or the reverse (arm B). DNA-damaging chemotherapy had not been given to any patient beforehand. From thawed PBMCs, live CD3+CD8+ cells negative for CD19 and CD56 were sorted. This clone was observed a few times. Method: immunoSEQ multiplex PCR; TCRdb's copy keeps in-frame clones and lacks some. The data contain approximately 14,000 clones, approximately 48% of them singletons. This CDR3 contains 14 residues. V gave up 6 bases and J gave up 2 bases, with 10 bases separating them. The germline V gene has CDR1 MNHNY and CDR2 SVGAGI (reference sequence).

V usage is TRBV6-6 and J usage is TRBJ2-2; possible D gene TRBD2, 6 bases. This clonotype was obtained from a human donor with melanoma. The starting material was CD8+ T cells sorted from blood (inferred from file names), obtained from a patient given nivolumab and ipilimumab in sequence. CDR3 nucleotides: TGTGCCAGCAGCCGGGGGTACAACACCGGGGAGCTGTTTTTT. Protein: CASSRGYNTGELFF.